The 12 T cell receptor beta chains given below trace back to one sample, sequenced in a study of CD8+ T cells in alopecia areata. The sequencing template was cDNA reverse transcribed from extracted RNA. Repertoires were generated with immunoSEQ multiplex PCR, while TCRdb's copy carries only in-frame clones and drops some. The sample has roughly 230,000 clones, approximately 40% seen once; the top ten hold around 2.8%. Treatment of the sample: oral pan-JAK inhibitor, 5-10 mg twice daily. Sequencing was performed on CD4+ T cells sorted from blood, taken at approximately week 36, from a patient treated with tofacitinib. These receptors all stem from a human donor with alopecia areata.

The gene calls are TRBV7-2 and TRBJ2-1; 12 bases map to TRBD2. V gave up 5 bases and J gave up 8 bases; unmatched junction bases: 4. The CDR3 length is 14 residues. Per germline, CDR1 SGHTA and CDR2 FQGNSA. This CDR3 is CASSARLAGDEQFF. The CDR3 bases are TGTGCCAGCAGCGCCAGACTAGCGGGGGATGAGCAGTTCTTC.

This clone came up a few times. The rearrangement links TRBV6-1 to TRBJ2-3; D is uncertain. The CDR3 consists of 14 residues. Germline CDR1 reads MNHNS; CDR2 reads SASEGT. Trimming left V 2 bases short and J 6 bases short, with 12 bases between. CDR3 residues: CASSELPGSDTQYF. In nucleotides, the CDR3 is TGTGCCAGCAGTGAACTCCCAGGCAGTGATACGCAGTATTTT.

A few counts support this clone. Here the CDR3 DNA reads TGCGCCAGCTCGTTACTCGGGCCGAACACCGGGGAGCTGTTTTTT. It translates to CASSLLGPNTGELFF. The chain links TRBV5-1 to TRBJ2-2; D is unclear. CDR1 and CDR2 from the germline V gene are SGHRS and YFSETQ. The CDR3 has 15 residues. V lost 7 bases and J 0 bases, leaving 13 bases between the germline ends.

The CDR3 bases are TGTGCCAGCAGCGCCCGGACTAGCGGGAGAAATGAGCAGTTCTTC. It encodes CASSARTSGRNEQFF. This rearrangement joins TRBV9 to TRBJ2-1; 13 positions agree with TRBD2. The germline V gene has CDR1 SGDLS and CDR2 YYNGEE. The CDR3 has 15 amino acids. V was pared by 3 bases and J by 7 bases, with 4 bases of the junction left unmatched.

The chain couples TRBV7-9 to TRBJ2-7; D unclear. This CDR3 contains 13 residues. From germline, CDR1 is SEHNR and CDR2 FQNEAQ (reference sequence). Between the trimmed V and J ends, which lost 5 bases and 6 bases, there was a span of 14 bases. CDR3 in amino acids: CASSPIGRSEQYF. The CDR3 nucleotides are TGTGCCAGCAGCCCCATCGGACGATCCGAGCAGTACTTC.

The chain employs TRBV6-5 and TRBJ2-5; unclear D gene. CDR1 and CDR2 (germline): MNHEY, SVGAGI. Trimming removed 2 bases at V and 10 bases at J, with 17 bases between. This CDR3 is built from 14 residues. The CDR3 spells CASSYRDPVAGQYF. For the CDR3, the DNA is TGTGCCAGCAGTTACCGAGACCCCGTGGCAGGCCAGTACTTC.

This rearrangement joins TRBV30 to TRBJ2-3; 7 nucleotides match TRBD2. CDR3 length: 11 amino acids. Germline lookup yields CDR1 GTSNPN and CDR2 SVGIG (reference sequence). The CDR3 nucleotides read TGTGCTTCGGCGGGAGAAGATACGCAGTATTTT. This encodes CASAGEDTQYF.

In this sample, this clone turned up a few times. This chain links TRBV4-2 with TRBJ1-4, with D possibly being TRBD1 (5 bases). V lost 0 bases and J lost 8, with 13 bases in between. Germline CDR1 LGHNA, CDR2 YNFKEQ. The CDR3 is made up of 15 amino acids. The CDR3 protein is CASSQDSRVQEKLFF. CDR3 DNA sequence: TGTGCCAGCAGCCAAGATTCCAGGGTGCAAGAAAAACTGTTTTTT.

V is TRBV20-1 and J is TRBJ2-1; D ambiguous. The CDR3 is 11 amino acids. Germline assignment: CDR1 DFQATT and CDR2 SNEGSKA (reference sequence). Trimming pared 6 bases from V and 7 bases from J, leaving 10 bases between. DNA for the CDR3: TGCAGTGCCAGTATCACGAATGAGCAGTTCTTC. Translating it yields CSASITNEQFF.

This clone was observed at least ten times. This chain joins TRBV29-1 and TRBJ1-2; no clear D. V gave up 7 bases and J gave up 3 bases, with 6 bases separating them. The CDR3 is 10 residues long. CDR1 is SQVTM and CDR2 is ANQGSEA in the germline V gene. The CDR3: CSAFDYGYTF. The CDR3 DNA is TGCAGCGCCTTCGACTATGGCTACACCTTC.

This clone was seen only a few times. DNA for the CDR3: TGTGCCAGCAGCCTCGCTAGCGGGAGGTCTGGGGCCAACGTCCTGACTTTC. Protein sequence: CASSLASGRSGANVLTF. The chain employs TRBV7-9 and TRBJ2-6; TRBD2 matches at 11 bases. This CDR3 has 17 amino acids. Trimming took 5 bases from V and 1 from J; bases not matched to a gene: 4. Germline-derived CDR1 and CDR2 are SEHNR and FQNEAQ (reference sequence).

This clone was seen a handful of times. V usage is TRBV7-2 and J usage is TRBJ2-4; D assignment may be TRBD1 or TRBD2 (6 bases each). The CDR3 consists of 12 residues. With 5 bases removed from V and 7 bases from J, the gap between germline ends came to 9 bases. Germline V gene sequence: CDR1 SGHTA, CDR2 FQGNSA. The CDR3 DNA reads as TGTGCCAGCAGCCTAGGGGGGAACATTCAGTACTTC. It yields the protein CASSLGGNIQYF.